A few counts support the clone carrying this T cell receptor beta chain. The antigen is unknown. The sample comes from a study of read filtering for tumor transcriptome and immune sequencing. Overall study context: Among patients, some 17 were male and some 15 female, aged roughly 47 to 90 (mean about 71). Whole-study findings and limits: The sorted CD138-negative fraction was a mixed bone marrow immune population, not purified T cells. Compared with RNA-seq, IR-seq gave much higher clonotype depth and reliability.

CDR3 length equals 13 residues. The V gene end was trimmed by 7 bases and the J gene end by 7 bases; junction bases not matched to a gene: 9. Germline CDR1 reads LNHDA; CDR2 reads SQIVND (reference sequence). The library was built from about 400 ng RNA with molecular barcoded adaptors for alpha/delta and beta/gamma chains. TCRdb reprocessed the reads via MiXCR and lists one record per CDR3 protein. This sample has fewer than 150,000 distinct CDR3 sequences; roughly 13% occur once, and the top ten carry 11%. The TCR was taken from a donor over 35 with multiple myeloma. The sequencing sample was made of a population of CD138-negative cells sorted from bone marrow. The chain uses TRBV19 and TRBJ1-2; 7 positions agree with TRBD1. The CDR3 DNA reads TGTGCCAGTACCCCAGACAGGGCGAGTGGCTACACCTTC. Protein: CASTPDRASGYTF.